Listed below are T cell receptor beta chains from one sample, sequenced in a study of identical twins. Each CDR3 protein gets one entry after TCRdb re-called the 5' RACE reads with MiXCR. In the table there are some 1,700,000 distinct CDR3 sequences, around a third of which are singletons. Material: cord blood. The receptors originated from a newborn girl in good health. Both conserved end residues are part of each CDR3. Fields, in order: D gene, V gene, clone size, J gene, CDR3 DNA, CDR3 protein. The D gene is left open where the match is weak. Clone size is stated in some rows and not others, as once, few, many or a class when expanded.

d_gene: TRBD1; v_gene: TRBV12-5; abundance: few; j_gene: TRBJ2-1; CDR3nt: TGTGCTAGTGGGTCAGGGGGTGAGCAGTTCTTC; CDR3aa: CASGSGGEQFF
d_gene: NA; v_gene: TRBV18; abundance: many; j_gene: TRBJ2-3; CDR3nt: TGTGCCAGCTCACCACGGCGGGATACGCAGTATTTT; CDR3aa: CASSPRRDTQYF
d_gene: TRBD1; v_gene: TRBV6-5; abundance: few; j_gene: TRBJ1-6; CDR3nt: TGTGCCAGCAGTCCTGGGGACAGCTATTCACCCCTCCACTTT; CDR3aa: CASSPGDSYSPLHF
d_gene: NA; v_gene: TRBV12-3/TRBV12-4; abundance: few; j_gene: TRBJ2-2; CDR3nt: TGTGCCAGCAGTGGTGGTCGGAACACCGGGGAGCTGTTTTTT; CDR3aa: CASSGGRNTGELFF
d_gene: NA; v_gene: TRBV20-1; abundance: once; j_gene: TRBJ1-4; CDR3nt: TGCAGTGCTACTCCAGGGTTCGGCTACGAGGAAAAACTGTTTTTT; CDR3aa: CSATPGFGYEEKLFF
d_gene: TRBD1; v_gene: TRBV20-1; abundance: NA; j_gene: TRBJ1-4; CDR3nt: TGCAGTGCTAGAGATCAACAGGGGGGGAATGAAAAACTGTTTTTT; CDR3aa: CSARDQQGGNEKLFF
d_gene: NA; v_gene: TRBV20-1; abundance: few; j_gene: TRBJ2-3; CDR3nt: TGCAGCGGTACAAGCTTCCTCCCAGATACGCAGTATTTT; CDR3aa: CSGTSFLPDTQYF
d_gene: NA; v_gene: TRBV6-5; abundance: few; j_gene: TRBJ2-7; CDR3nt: TGTGCCAGCAGTTCCCCGGGACTGCGTTTCGACTACGAGCAGTACTTC; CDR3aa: CASSSPGLRFDYEQYF
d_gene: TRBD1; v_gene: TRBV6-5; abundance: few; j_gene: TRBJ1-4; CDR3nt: TGTGCCAGCAGTTATGCTTCTACCGGGACAGGGGATGAAAAACTGTTTTTT; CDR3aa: CASSYASTGTGDEKLFF
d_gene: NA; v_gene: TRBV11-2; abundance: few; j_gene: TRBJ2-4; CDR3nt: TGTGCCAGCAGCTCCCTTCGGGGACCTAAAAACATTCAGTACTTC; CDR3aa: CASSSLRGPKNIQYF
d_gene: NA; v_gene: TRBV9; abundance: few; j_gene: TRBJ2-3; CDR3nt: TGTGCCAGCAGCGTAGCGGTGGGTCTCACAGATACGCAGTATTTT; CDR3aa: CASSVAVGLTDTQYF
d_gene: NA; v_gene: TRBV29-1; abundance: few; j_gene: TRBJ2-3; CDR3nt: TGCAGCGTTCAGATAGTGAAAGATACGCAGTATTTT; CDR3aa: CSVQIVKDTQYF
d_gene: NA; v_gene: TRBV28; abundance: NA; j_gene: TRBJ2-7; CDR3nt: TGTGCCAGCAGACGACAGGTGCGCTACGAGCAGTACTTC; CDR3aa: CASRRQVRYEQYF
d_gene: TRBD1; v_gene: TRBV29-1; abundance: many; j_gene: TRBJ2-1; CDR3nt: TGCAGCGTGAGGGGACAGGGTGTGAATGAGCAGTTCTTC; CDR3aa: CSVRGQGVNEQFF
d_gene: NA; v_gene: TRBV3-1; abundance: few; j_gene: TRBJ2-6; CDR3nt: TGTGCCAGCAGCCCTTTGGACAGTGCTGGGGCCAACGTCCTGACTTTC; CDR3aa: CASSPLDSAGANVLTF
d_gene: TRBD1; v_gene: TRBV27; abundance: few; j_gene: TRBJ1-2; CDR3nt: TGTGCCAGCAGTTTAAGGGACAGAAATGGCTACACCTTC; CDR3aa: CASSLRDRNGYTF
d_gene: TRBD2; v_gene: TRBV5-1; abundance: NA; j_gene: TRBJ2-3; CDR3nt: TGCGCCAGCAGCTCCACTAGCGGGGCGATCACAGATACGCAGTATTTT; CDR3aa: CASSSTSGAITDTQYF
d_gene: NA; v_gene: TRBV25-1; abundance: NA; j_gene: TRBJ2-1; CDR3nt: TGTGCCAGCAGTGCAAAACAGGGTAGCGACGTTTTCAATGAGCAGTTCTTC; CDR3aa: CASSAKQGSDVFNEQFF
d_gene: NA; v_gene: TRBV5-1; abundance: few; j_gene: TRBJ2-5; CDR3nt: TGCGCCAGCAGCTTCCAGGGGCCAAGAGAGACCCAGTACTTC; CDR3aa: CASSFQGPRETQYF
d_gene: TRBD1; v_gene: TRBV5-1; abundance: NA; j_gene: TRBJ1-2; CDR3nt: TGCGCCAGCAGCCAGGGACAGGCGGGCCACTATGGCTACACCTTC; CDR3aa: CASSQGQAGHYGYTF
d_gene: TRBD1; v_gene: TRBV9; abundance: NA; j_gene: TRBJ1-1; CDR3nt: TGTGCCAGCAGCCATGTCAGGGGGCGGGTCACTGAAGCTTTCTTT; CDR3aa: CASSHVRGRVTEAFF
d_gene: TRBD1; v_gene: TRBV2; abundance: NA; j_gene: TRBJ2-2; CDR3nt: TGTGCCAGCAGTGAACACAGGGGGACCGGGGAGCTGTTTTTT; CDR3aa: CASSEHRGTGELFF
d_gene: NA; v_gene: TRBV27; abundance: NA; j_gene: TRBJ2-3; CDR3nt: TGTGCCAGCAGTCCCGATGGGGGAACAGATACGCAGTATTTT; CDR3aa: CASSPDGGTDTQYF
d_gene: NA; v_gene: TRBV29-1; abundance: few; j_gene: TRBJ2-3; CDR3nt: TGCAGCGTTGTTGGGCATTTGAGCACAGATACGCAGTATTTT; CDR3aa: CSVVGHLSTDTQYF
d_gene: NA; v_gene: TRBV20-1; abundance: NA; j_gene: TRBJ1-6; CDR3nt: TGCAGTGCTAAAGAACCCGGCCCCCTCTCCTATAATTCACCCCTCCACTTT; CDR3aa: CSAKEPGPLSYNSPLHF
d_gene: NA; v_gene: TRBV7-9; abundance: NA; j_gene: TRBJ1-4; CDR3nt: TGTGCCAGCAGCTTTATCACAAACTGGGACGATGGAAATGAAAAACTGTTTTTT; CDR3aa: CASSFITNWDDGNEKLFF
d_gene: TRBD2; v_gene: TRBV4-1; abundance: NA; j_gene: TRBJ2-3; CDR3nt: TGCGCCAGCAGCCAAGATGAGGCGGGAGGATCAGATACGCAGTATTTT; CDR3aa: CASSQDEAGGSDTQYF
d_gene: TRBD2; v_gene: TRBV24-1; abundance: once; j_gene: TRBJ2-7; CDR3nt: TGTGCCACCAGTGATCCCCTCGGGGGGGCTAGCGGGAGCTCTGCTAACAATGAGCAGTACTTC; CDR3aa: CATSDPLGGASGSSANNEQYF
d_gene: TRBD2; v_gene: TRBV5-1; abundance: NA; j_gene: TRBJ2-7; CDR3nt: TGCGCCAGCCGTTATATCAGCGGGGGGGCAAATGAGCAGTACTTC; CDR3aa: CASRYISGGANEQYF
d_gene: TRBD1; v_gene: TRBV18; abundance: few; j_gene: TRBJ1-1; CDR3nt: TGTGCCAGCTCACCACCGGACAGGGGCACTGAAGCTTTCTTT; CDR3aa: CASSPPDRGTEAFF
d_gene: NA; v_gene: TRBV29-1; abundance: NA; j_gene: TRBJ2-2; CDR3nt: TGCAGCTCACGTGGGAACACCGGGGAGCTGTTTTTT; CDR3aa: CSSRGNTGELFF
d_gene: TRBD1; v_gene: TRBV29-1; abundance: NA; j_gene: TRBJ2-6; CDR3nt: TGCGGCGTCGTACAGGGGAACGCCAACGTCCTGACTTTC; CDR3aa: CGVVQGNANVLTF
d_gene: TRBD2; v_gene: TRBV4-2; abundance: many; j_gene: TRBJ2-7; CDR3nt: TGTGCCAGCAGCCAAGTGGGACTAGCTTATTTCTCCTACGAGCAGTACTTC; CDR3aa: CASSQVGLAYFSYEQYF